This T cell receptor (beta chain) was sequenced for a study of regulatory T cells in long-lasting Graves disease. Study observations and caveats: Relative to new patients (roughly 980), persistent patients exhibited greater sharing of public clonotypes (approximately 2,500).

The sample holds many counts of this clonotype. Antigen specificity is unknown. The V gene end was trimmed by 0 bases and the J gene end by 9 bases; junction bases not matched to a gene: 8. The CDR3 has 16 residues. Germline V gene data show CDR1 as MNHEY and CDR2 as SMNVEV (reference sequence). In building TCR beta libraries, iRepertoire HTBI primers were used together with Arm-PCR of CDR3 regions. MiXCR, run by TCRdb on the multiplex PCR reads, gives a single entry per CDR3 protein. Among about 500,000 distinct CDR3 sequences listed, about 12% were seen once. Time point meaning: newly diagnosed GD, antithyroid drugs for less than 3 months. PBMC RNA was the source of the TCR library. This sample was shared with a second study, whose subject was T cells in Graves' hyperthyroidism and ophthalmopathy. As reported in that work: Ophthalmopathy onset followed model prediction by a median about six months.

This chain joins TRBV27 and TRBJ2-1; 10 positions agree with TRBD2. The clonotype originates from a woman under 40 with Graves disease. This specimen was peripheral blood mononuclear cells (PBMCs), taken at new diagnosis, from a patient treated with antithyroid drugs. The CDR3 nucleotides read TGTGCCAGCAGTTTATCGGGGTCTAGCGGGAGAACTGAGCAGTTCTTC. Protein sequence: CASSLSGSSGRTEQFF.